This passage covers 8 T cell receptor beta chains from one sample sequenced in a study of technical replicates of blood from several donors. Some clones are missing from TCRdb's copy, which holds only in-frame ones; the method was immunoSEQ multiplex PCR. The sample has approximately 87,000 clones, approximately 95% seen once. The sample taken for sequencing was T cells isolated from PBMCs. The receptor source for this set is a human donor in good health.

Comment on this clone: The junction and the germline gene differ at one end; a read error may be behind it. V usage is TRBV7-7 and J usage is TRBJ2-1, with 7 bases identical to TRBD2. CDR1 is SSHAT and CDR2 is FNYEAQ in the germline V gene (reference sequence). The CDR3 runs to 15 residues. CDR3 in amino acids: CASSPRGGSLNEQFF. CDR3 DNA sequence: TGTGCTAGCAGCCCGAGGGGCGGGAGCTTGAATGAGCAGTTCTTC.

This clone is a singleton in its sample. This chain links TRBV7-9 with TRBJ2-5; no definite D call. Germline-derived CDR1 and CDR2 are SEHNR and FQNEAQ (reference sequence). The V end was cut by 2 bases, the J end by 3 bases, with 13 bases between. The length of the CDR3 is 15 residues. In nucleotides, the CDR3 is TGTGCCAGCAGCTTACAAGCCCAGCGAGAAGAGACCCAGTACTTC. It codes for CASSLQAQREETQYF.

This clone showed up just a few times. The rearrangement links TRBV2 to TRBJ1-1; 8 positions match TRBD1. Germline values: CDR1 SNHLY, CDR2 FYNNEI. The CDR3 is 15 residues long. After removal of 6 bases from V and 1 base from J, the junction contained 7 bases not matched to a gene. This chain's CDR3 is CASSRIGQGNTEAFF. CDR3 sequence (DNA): TGTGCCAGCAGCCGTATTGGACAGGGGAACACTGAAGCTTTCTTT.

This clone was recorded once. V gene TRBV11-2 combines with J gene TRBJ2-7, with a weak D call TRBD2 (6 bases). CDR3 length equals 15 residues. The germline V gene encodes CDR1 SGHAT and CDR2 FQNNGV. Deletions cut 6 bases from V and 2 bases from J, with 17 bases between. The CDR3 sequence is CASRIPGLKTYEQYF. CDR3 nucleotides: TGTGCCAGCAGAATTCCGGGACTCAAAACCTACGAGCAGTACTTC.

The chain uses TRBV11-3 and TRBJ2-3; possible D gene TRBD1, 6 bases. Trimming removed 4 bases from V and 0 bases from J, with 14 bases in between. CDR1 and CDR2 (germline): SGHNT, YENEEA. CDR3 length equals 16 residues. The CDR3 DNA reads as TGTGCCAGCAGCTCCGATTCGGACAGCAGCACAGATACGCAGTATTTT. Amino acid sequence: CASSSDSDSSTDTQYF.

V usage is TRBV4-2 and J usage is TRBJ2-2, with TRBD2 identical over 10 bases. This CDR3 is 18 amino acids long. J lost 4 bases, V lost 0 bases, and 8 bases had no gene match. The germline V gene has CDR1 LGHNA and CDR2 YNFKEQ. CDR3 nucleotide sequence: TGTGCCAGCAGCCAAGAGGGGTTAGCGGGAGGAGGCACCGGGGAGCTGTTTTTT. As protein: CASSQEGLAGGGTGELFF.

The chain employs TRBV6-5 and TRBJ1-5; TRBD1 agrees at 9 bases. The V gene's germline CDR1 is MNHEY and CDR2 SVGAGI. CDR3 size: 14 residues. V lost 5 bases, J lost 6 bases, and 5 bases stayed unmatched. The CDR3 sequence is CASSNTGGGQPQHF. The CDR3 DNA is TGTGCCAGCAGTAACACAGGGGGCGGTCAGCCCCAGCATTTT.

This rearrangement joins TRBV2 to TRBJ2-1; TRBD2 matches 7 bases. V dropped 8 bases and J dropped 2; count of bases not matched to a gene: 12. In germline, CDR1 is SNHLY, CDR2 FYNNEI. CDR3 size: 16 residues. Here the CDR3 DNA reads TGTGCCAGCGCTATTAGCGGGCTCCGCACCTACAATGAGCAGTTCTTC. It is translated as CASAISGLRTYNEQFF. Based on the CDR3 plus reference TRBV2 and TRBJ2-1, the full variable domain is EPEVTQTPSHQVTQMGQEVILRCVPISNHLYFYWYRQILGQKVEFLVSFYNNEISEKSEIFDDQFSVERPDGSNFTLKIRSTKLEDSAMYFCASAISGLRTYNEQFFGPGTRLTVL.